Sequencing of this T cell receptor (beta chain) was carried out in a study of T-cell reconstitution after alpha-beta-depleted transplantation in children. This clonotype was detected many times. The CDR3 covers 15 residues. The germline CDR1 and CDR2 sequences are LGHNA and YNFKEQ. Trimming removed 1 base from V and 3 bases from J, with 9 bases in between. Molecular barcoding with unique molecular identifiers was used for the TCRbeta library. TCRdb re-called the PCR reads through MiXCR, storing one row per CDR3 protein. The sample records about 240,000 distinct CDR3 sequences, about 12% being singletons.

This receptor was taken from a human donor who donated a stem cell graft to a child with acute lymphoblastic leukemia. The sample in question was PBMCs from the stem cell graft donor, obtained from the stem cell graft. This sequence joins TRBV4-2 and TRBJ2-2; D not resolved. CDR3 loop: CASSQGVLYTGELFF. The CDR3 DNA sequence: TGTGCCAGCAGCCAAGGTGTGCTCTACACCGGGGAGCTGTTTTTT.